These 31 T cell receptor beta chains came from one sample sequenced in a study of shared T cell receptors in the human thymus. Some clones are missing from TCRdb's copy, which holds only in-frame ones; the method was immunoSEQ multiplex PCR. This table has under 450,000 clones, roughly 94% appearing once. Sample: thymocytes. The receptors were sampled from a human donor.

The CDR3 region is CASSGGTGGTHEQYF. CDR3 nucleotides: TGTGCCAGCAGTGGTGGGACAGGGGGTACGCACGAGCAGTACTTC. This chain links TRBV6-1 with TRBJ2-5, with 11 bases fitting TRBD1. The DNA end is more similar to TRBJ2-7, so the J call may be wrong. Germline V gene sequence: CDR1 MNHNS, CDR2 SASEGT. This CDR3 is built from 15 residues.

V is TRBV10-2 and J is TRBJ1-1; no clear D. CDR1 WSHSY and CDR2 SAAADI come from the germline V gene. The length of the CDR3 is 14 residues. V lost 5 bases and J lost 1, with 11 bases in between. The CDR3 bases are TGCGCCAGCAGTCAAGAGAAGGAGAACACTGAAGCTTTCTTT. It codes for CASSQEKENTEAFF.

This chain links TRBV7-2 with TRBJ1-2; perhaps TRBD1 as D (6 bases). The CDR3 contains 16 residues. Between the trimmed V and J ends, which lost 4 bases and 4 bases, there was a span of 19 bases. Per germline, CDR1 SGHTA and CDR2 FQGNSA. In nucleotides, the CDR3 is TGTGCCAGCAGCTCCGCCATCCGACAGGCCCTCTATGGCTACACCTTC. Its translation is CASSSAIRQALYGYTF.

V is TRBV14 and J is TRBJ2-7; D unresolved. Per the germline V gene, CDR1 is SGHDN and CDR2 is FVKESK. V lost 2 bases and J lost 4, with 15 bases in between. The CDR3 is made up of 15 amino acids. The CDR3 nucleotides read TGTGCCAGCAGCCAATACTCCCCCGGTGGGTACGAGCAGTACTTC. Its translation: CASSQYSPGGYEQYF.

This clone was counted once. At one end, the junction sequence differs from germline, possibly due to a read error. The rearrangement joins TRBV25-1 to TRBJ1-5, with D unresolved. CDR3 length equals 14 residues. Germline loops: CDR1 MGHDK, CDR2 SYGVNS. In DNA form, the CDR3 reads TGTGCCGGCAGTGAATACAGCAACAATCAGCCCCAGCATTTT. Amino acid sequence: CAGSEYSNNQPQHF.

The chain joins TRBV27 to TRBJ2-7; 8 positions match TRBD2. The CDR3 is 14 residues long. The J segment lost 2 bases and the V segment lost 4 bases, leaving 4 bases of the junction unmatched. Germline V lookup: CDR1 MNHEY, CDR2 SMNVEV (reference sequence). The DNA of the CDR3 is TGTGCCAGCAGTTCCCCGGGACTAGCCTACGAGCAGTACTTC. Translated, it gives CASSSPGLAYEQYF.

V is TRBV6-6 and J is TRBJ1-2; 10 positions match TRBD1. Germline-derived CDR1 and CDR2 are MNHNY and SVGAGI (reference sequence). This CDR3 has 15 residues. V trimming: 3 bases; J trimming: 4 bases; junction bases outside the gene matches: 5. The CDR3 here is CASSYLDRGPYGYTF. CDR3 bases: TGTGCCAGCAGTTATCTTGACAGGGGGCCCTATGGCTACACCTTC.

The chain is built from TRBV28 and TRBJ1-1, with TRBD1 identical over 9 bases. CDR1 and CDR2 from the germline V gene are MDHEN and SYDVKM. J lost 11 bases, V lost 7 bases, and 14 bases had no gene match. CDR3 length: 14 amino acids. The CDR3 sequence is CASTPLQLTGGAFF. The CDR3, as DNA: TGTGCCAGCACCCCACTCCAGTTGACAGGGGGGGCTTTCTTT.

The gene calls are TRBV15 and TRBJ2-2; D is possibly TRBD2 (6 bases). The CDR3 consists of 19 residues. Deletions cut 0 bases from V and 6 bases from J, with 23 bases between. In germline, CDR1 is LNHNV, CDR2 YYDKDF (reference sequence). The CDR3 spells CATSRDRWRWGGIPGELFF. CDR3 DNA: TGTGCCACCAGCAGAGACCGTTGGAGATGGGGCGGGATCCCCGGGGAGCTGTTTTTT.

The gene calls are TRBV10-3 and TRBJ2-1; D gene unclear. CDR1 and CDR2 from the germline V gene are ENHRY and SYGVKD. V lost 4 bases and J lost 1, with 14 bases in between. The CDR3 runs 16 residues. Here the CDR3 DNA reads TGTGCCATCAGTGTGATTACAGCAGCTTCCTACAATGAGCAGTTCTTC. Translation: CAISVITAASYNEQFF.

The J gene is TRBJ1-4, the V gene TRBV5-1; D unclear. Per germline, CDR1 SGHRS and CDR2 YFSETQ. The CDR3 is made up of 17 amino acids. Trimming stripped 0 bases from V and 4 bases from J, with 16 bases between. Written as DNA, the CDR3 is TGCGCCAGCAGCTTGGCCCACGTAGAAGGGAATAATGAAAAACTGTTTTTT. It codes for CASSLAHVEGNNEKLFF.

The V and J genes are TRBV6-4 and TRBJ1-2; TRBD1 matches 9 bases. V lost 4 bases, J lost 6 bases, and 6 bases stayed unmatched. This CDR3 has 14 residues. In germline, CDR1 is MRHNA, CDR2 SNTAGT. In DNA, the CDR3 is TGTGCCAGCAGTGCCGTACAGGGGGCGGATGGCTACACCTTC. It is translated as CASSAVQGADGYTF.

The V and J genes are TRBV6-1 and TRBJ1-2, with 8 bases that match TRBD1. Trimming removed 6 bases from V and 5 bases from J; junction bases left unmatched: 11. The CDR3 is 15 amino acids. The germline V gene encodes CDR1 MNHNS and CDR2 SASEGT. The CDR3 DNA reads as TGTGCCAGCAGAGGACAGGGTGGACTAAAGTATGGCTACACCTTC. This translates into CASRGQGGLKYGYTF.

The chain uses TRBV4-1 and TRBJ2-7, with D hard to call. CDR3 length: 15 amino acids. Looked up from germline, CDR1 is MGHRA and CDR2 is YSYEKL. The V and J ends lost 1 base and 4 bases respectively, with 14 bases between them. The CDR3 loop reads CASSQVSPIDYEQYF. DNA of the CDR3: TGCGCCAGCAGCCAAGTTTCGCCGATTGATTACGAGCAGTACTTC.

The chain uses TRBV5-1 and TRBJ2-1, with TRBD1 matching 7 bases. The germline V gene encodes CDR1 SGHRS and CDR2 YFSETQ. V was pared by 4 bases and J by 7 bases, with 17 bases of the junction left unmatched. The CDR3 spans 17 residues. CDR3 bases: TGCGCCAGCAGCCCTCTTTTTGAACAGGGGTTTTGTAATGAGCAGTTCTTC. This gives the protein CASSPLFEQGFCNEQFF.

The chain couples TRBV6-1 to TRBJ2-1; D unresolved. CDR1 and CDR2 from the germline V gene are MNHNS and SASEGT. Between the trimmed V and J ends, which lost 3 bases and 5 bases, there was a span of 20 bases. This CDR3 comprises 17 residues. The CDR3 spells CASSDAVGAVGDNEQFF. The CDR3 coding sequence is TGTGCCAGCAGTGACGCCGTTGGCGCCGTGGGCGACAATGAGCAGTTCTTC.

The rearrangement uses TRBV6-5 and TRBJ1-3; 9 bases align to TRBD1. This CDR3 comprises 15 residues. Trimming cost V 0 bases and J 4 bases; bases outside gene matches: 1. Germline CDR1 MNHEY, CDR2 SVGAGI. This CDR3 reads CASSYSGTGGNTIYF. CDR3 DNA: TGTGCCAGCAGTTACTCGGGGACAGGGGGAAACACCATATATTTT.

The rearrangement joins TRBV6-6 to TRBJ2-1; the D gene is possibly TRBD1 (6 bases). This CDR3 has 16 amino acids. Per the germline V gene, CDR1 is MNHNY and CDR2 is SVGAGI (reference sequence). V was cut by 4 bases and J by 6 bases, with 19 bases left in between. The CDR3 nucleotides read TGTGCCAGCAGTTTCTGGGCAGGGGAGAGAGGCAATGAGCAGTTCTTC. Residues: CASSFWAGERGNEQFF.

V is TRBV2 and J is TRBJ2-1; 7 bases fit TRBD2. Germline CDR1 is SNHLY and CDR2 is FYNNEI. J gave up 4 bases and V 0 bases, and 6 bases lay outside the gene matches. The CDR3 totals 16 residues. As DNA, the CDR3 is TGTGCCAGCAGTGAAGCGCGGCTAGCGGTTTACAATGAGCAGTTCTTC. Translation gives CASSEARLAVYNEQFF.

This rearrangement joins TRBV28 to TRBJ1-1; 9 positions match TRBD1. V gave up 5 bases and J gave up 5 bases; unmatched junction bases: 18. Looked up from germline, CDR1 is MDHEN and CDR2 is SYDVKM. The CDR3 contains 18 residues. The DNA for the CDR3 is TGTGCCAGCAGTCCCACCTTCCACCCACAGGGGGCTAAGACTGAAGCTTTCTTT. Its translation is CASSPTFHPQGAKTEAFF.

CDR3 DNA sequence: TGTGCCACCAGCGGGGAGGGGGGACTAGCGGATGACACAGATACGCAGTATTTT. It codes for CATSGEGGLADDTDTQYF. The V call is TRBV15, the J call TRBJ2-3, with TRBD2 identical over 11 bases. The CDR3 consists of 18 residues. The germline CDR1 and CDR2 sequences are LNHNV and YYDKDF (reference sequence). Trimming at V came to 5 bases and at J to 2 bases, leaving 12 bases not matched to a gene.

CDR3 DNA sequence: TGTGCCAGCAGTGAAGGACCCGGACTAGCGGGAGCTGGTTACGAGCAGTACTTC. It encodes CASSEGPGLAGAGYEQYF. The rearrangement uses TRBV25-1 and TRBJ2-7; 13 bases agree with TRBD2. Trimming removed 2 bases from V and 4 bases from J; junction bases left unmatched: 11. This CDR3 has 18 amino acids. Germline V CDR1 and CDR2: MGHDK, SYGVNS.

The count of this clone is one. The chain couples TRBV15 to TRBJ2-1; TRBD2 agrees at 14 bases. Losses at the gene ends were 1 base for V and 4 bases for J; bases not matched to a gene: 3. The germline CDR1 and CDR2 sequences are LNHNV and YYDKDF (reference sequence). The CDR3 spans 17 residues. The CDR3 here is CATSRVTSGRVYNEQFF. The CDR3 nucleotides read TGTGCCACCAGCAGAGTGACTAGCGGGAGGGTATACAATGAGCAGTTCTTC.

V and J are TRBV5-1 and TRBJ1-1; no reliable D call. The CDR3 contains 15 residues. V shed 4 bases and J shed 5 bases, with 18 bases lying between them. The germline V gene encodes CDR1 SGHRS and CDR2 YFSETQ. CDR3 DNA sequence: TGCGCCAGCAGCGCCCGGACGGAAGGTAGGACTGAAGCTTTCTTT. Its translation: CASSARTEGRTEAFF. Variable domain in full (rest from reference TRBV5-1 and TRBJ1-1): KAGVTQTPRYLIKTRGQQVTLSCSPISGHRSVSWYQQTPGQGLQFLFEYFSETQRNKGNFPGRFSGRQFSNSRSEMNVSTLELGDSALYLCASSARTEGRTEAFFGQGTRLTVV.

The rearrangement links TRBV5-5 to TRBJ2-7, with D perhaps TRBD2 (7 bases). The V end lost 4 bases, the J end lost 7 bases, and 21 bases lay between the germline ends. This CDR3 is 15 amino acids long. Germline assignment: CDR1 SGHKS and CDR2 YYEKEE (reference sequence). CDR3 nucleotides: TGTGCCAGCAGCCATCCAAGGGGGGGAATAGGTGAGCAGTACTTC. This sequence encodes CASSHPRGGIGEQYF.

The chain uses TRBV2 and TRBJ2-7, with 10 nucleotides matching TRBD1. CDR1 and CDR2 from the germline V gene are SNHLY and FYNNEI. After removal of 4 bases from V and 4 bases from J, the junction contained 13 bases not matched to a gene. The CDR3 has 17 residues. CDR3 in amino acids: CASSGALTGQGTYEQYF. CDR3 DNA: TGTGCCAGCAGTGGGGCCTTGACGGGACAGGGGACTTACGAGCAGTACTTC.

The V call is TRBV6-5, the J call TRBJ1-2; D may be TRBD1 (6 bases). The germline V and J ends were trimmed by 4 bases and 2 bases, with 14 bases remaining between them. The V gene's germline CDR1 is MNHEY and CDR2 SVGAGI. This CDR3 contains 15 residues. Written as DNA, the CDR3 is TGTGCCAGCAGTTTTAACGGGACATCAAACTATGGCTACACCTTC. Amino acids: CASSFNGTSNYGYTF.

The V gene is TRBV27, the J gene TRBJ2-1, with D maybe TRBD2 (6 bases). This CDR3 spans 16 amino acids. Germline-derived CDR1 and CDR2 are MNHEY and SMNVEV (reference sequence). V was shortened by 2 bases and J by 9 bases, with 20 bases between the two germline ends. CDR3 protein: CASSLHRVAARGEQFF. The DNA of the CDR3 is TGTGCCAGCAGTTTACATCGGGTAGCGGCCCGGGGTGAGCAGTTCTTC.

This chain joins TRBV2 and TRBJ2-7, with D possibly being TRBD1 (9 bases). V gave up 7 bases and J gave up 8 bases, with 33 bases separating them. The CDR3 runs 18 residues. In germline, CDR1 is SNHLY, CDR2 FYNNEI. CDR3 amino acids: CASTLGQGKVAGYTKQYF. The DNA for the CDR3 is TGTGCCAGCACCCTCGGACAGGGGAAGGTAGCGGGGTATACGAAGCAGTACTTC.

The chain recombines TRBV4-3 with TRBJ1-3, with D unclear. Germline loops: CDR1 LGHNA, CDR2 YSLEER. With 3 bases removed from V and 0 bases from J, the gap between germline ends came to 6 bases. CDR3 length equals 14 residues. CDR3 amino acids: CASSQLYSGNTIYF. CDR3 coding DNA: TGCGCCAGCAGCCAGCTATACTCTGGAAACACCATATATTTT.

This clone was observed once. In the same sample, other DNA sequences code for this CDR3. V is TRBV11-2 and J is TRBJ2-7, with unresolved D. Per germline, CDR1 SGHAT and CDR2 FQNNGV. V shed 0 bases and J shed 3 bases, with 6 bases lying between them. This CDR3 spans 13 amino acids. The CDR3, as DNA: TGTGCCAGCAGCTTAGATCGGAGCTACGAGCAGTACTTC. Its translation: CASSLDRSYEQYF. The full variable domain, with the rest looked up from reference TRBV11-2 and TRBJ2-7, is EAGVAQSPRYKIIEKRQSVAFWCNPISGHATLYWYQQILGQGPKLLIQFQNNGVVDDSQLPKDRFSAERLKGVDSTLKIQPAKLEDSAVYLCASSLDRSYEQYFGPGTRLTVT.